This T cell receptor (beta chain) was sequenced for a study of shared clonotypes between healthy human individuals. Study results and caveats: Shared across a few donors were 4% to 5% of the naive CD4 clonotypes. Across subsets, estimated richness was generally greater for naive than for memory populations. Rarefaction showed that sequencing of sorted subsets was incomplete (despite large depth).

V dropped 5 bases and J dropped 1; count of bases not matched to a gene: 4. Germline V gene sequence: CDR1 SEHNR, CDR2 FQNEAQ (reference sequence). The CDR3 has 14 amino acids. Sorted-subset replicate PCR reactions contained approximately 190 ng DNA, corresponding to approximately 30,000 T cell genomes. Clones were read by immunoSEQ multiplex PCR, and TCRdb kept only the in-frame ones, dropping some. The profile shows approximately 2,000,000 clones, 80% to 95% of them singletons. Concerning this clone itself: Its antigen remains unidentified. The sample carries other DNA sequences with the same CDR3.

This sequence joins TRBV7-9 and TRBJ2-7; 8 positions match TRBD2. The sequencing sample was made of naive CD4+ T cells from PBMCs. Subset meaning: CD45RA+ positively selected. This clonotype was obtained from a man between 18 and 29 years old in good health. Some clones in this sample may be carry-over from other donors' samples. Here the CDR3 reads CASSRSGNSYEQYF. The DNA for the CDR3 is TGTGCCAGCAGCCGTAGCGGGAATTCCTACGAGCAGTACTTC.